This record covers a single T cell receptor beta chain. Its antigen is currently unknown. Germline trimming cut 0 bases from V and 2 bases from J; bases unmatched to any gene: 4. Germline V gene sequence: CDR1 KGHSH, CDR2 LQKENI. This CDR3 is built from 15 residues. The record originates from a study of cytomegalovirus exposure and HLA in healthy donors. Produced via immunoSEQ multiplex PCR; TCRdb's table is partial and in-frame only. The sample yields a few hundred thousand clones, 65% to 90% seen once. Broader study findings: Most TCRs appeared rarely, but some public TCRs recurred in many donors. In vitro experiments confirmed that three CMV-associated chains were specific for CMV antigens.

The chain carries TRBV18 and TRBJ2-7; TRBD1 aligns across 7 bases. The receptor was derived from a woman between 18 and 29 years old in good health and CMV-seronegative. Sequencing was done on a sample of PBMCs. CDR3 sequence: CASSPPGDSTYEQYF. CDR3 nucleotides: TGTGCCAGCTCACCACCGGGGGACAGCACCTACGAGCAGTACTTC.